This TCR beta chain was identified in a study of blood T cell repertoires in COVID-19. Turning to the study itself: Specimens from acute and convalescent COVID-19 originated in the United States, Italy and Spain.

In germline, CDR1 is SEHNR, CDR2 FQNEAQ (reference sequence). This CDR3 region has 15 residues. Trimming pared 1 base from V and 5 bases from J, leaving 12 bases between. Sequenced by immunoSEQ multiplex PCR; TCRdb stores in-frame clones only, minus some. The table lists about 64,000 clones, roughly 90% of them singletons. Source material: peripheral blood. This sequence was found in a woman aged 80 or older with active COVID-19. The chain uses TRBV7-9 and TRBJ2-1; D is possibly TRBD1 (5 bases). CDR3 in amino acids: CASSLVSTADNEQFF. CDR3 nucleotide sequence: TGTGCCAGCAGCTTAGTTTCGACAGCAGACAATGAGCAGTTCTTC. Full variable domain (missing parts from reference TRBV7-9 and TRBJ2-1): DTGVSQNPRHKITKRGQNVTFRCDPISEHNRLYWYRQTLGQGPEFLTYFQNEAQLEKSRLLSDRFSAERPKGSFSTLEIQRTEQGDSAMYLCASSLVSTADNEQFFGPGTRLTVL.